What follows are 17 T cell receptor beta chains derived from one specimen sequenced in a study of tissue T cells after allogeneic stem cell transplantation. Some clones are missing from TCRdb's copy, which holds only in-frame ones; the method was immunoSEQ multiplex PCR. The sample records under 30,000 clones, roughly 80% being singletons. Sequenced material: tissue from the ileum, taken at autopsy. The receptors derive from a female donor at least 60 years old with lung cancer.

This sequence joins TRBV4-1 and TRBJ1-5, with 9 positions matching TRBD1. J was trimmed by 7 bases and V by 0 bases; bases with no gene match: 16. There are 19 residues in the CDR3. Germline V lookup: CDR1 MGHRA, CDR2 YSYEKL. The CDR3 DNA reads TGCGCCAGCAGCCAAGATCCGCCACTTGAGGACAGGGGAAACCAGCCCCAGCATTTT. As protein: CASSQDPPLEDRGNQPQHF.

This chain joins TRBV7-2 and TRBJ1-6, with unresolved D. The germline V gene encodes CDR1 SGHTA and CDR2 FQGNSA. The CDR3 runs 15 residues. V lost 0 bases to trimming and J lost 10 bases, with 13 bases between them. The CDR3 here is CASSLARATGSPLHF. CDR3 in DNA: TGTGCCAGCAGCTTAGCGAGGGCAACCGGATCACCCCTCCACTTT.

The V and J genes are TRBV6-2 or TRBV6-3 and TRBJ1-1, with D maybe TRBD1 (5 bases). Trimming left V 5 bases short and J 0 bases short, with 13 bases between. Germline-derived CDR1 and CDR2 are MNHEY and SVGEGT. There are 15 residues in the CDR3. The CDR3 loop is CASSDRLTMNTEAFF. CDR3 coding DNA: TGTGCCAGCAGTGACAGACTGACAATGAACACTGAAGCTTTCTTT.

This clone has a single count. The gene calls are TRBV29-1 and TRBJ2-1; D is undetermined. The length of the CDR3 is 13 residues. Germline V gives CDR1 SQVTM, CDR2 ANQGSEA. Trimming pared 4 bases from V and 0 bases from J, leaving 7 bases between. For the CDR3, the DNA is TGCAGCGTTGTTCTTATCTCCTACAATGAGCAGTTCTTC. Translating gives CSVVLISYNEQFF.

The chain combines TRBV30 with TRBJ1-2; weak D call: TRBD1 (6 bases). The CDR3 loop spans 11 amino acids. Germline CDR1 GTSNPN, CDR2 SVGIG (reference sequence). This CDR3 reads CAGGNTDGYTF. The CDR3 region has the DNA TGTGCTGGGGGCAATACAGACGGCTACACCTTC.

The V gene is TRBV7-6, the J gene TRBJ1-3; 10 bases map to TRBD1. CDR1 is SGHVS, CDR2 FNYEAQ, per germline. The CDR3 spans 15 residues. J gave up 7 bases and V 2 bases, and 5 bases lay outside the gene matches. The CDR3 region has the DNA TGTGCCAGCAGCTTACGGGACAGGGGAGGGAACACCATATATTTT. Translation gives CASSLRDRGGNTIYF.

V usage is TRBV12-3 or TRBV12-4 and J usage is TRBJ1-4; D call uncertain. V lost 9 bases, J lost 0 bases, and 8 bases lay in between. The CDR3 spans 13 residues. The CDR3 spells CASRRTTNEKLFF. The CDR3 coding sequence is TGTGCCAGTAGACGCACAACTAATGAAAAACTGTTTTTT.

The chain links TRBV4-3 to TRBJ1-2; 8 bases match TRBD1. With 4 bases clipped from V and 0 bases from J, the junction kept 4 bases outside the gene matches. Germline lookup yields CDR1 LGHNA and CDR2 YSLEER. The CDR3 spans 15 residues. The CDR3 bases are TGCGCCAGCAGCCGAGCGGACAGGGCTAACTATGGCTACACCTTC. Amino acids: CASSRADRANYGYTF.

The chain carries TRBV19 and TRBJ2-7, with D maybe TRBD2 (5 bases). The V end was cut by 5 bases, the J end by 3 bases, with 11 bases between. The CDR3 is made up of 13 amino acids. The germline gives CDR1 LNHDA, CDR2 SQIVND (reference sequence). For the CDR3, the DNA is TGTGCCAGTAGTGACGGGATTCGCTACGAGCAGTACTTC. Translation gives CASSDGIRYEQYF.

The CDR3 region is CASSYSIKETQYF. In DNA, the CDR3 is TGTGCCAGCAGTTACTCGATCAAGGAGACCCAGTACTTC. This chain connects TRBV6-6 to TRBJ2-5; unclear D gene. This CDR3 contains 13 residues. The V gene lost 0 bases and the J gene lost 5 bases, with 7 bases spanning the gap. Germline V CDR1 and CDR2: MNHNY, SVGAGI (reference sequence).

This clone was seen only a few times. At one boundary the junction diverges from the germline segment, which might be a read error. This chain joins TRBV5-1 and TRBJ2-1; tentative D call: TRBD2 (6 bases). The germline V gene encodes CDR1 SGHRS and CDR2 YFSETQ. The CDR3 covers 12 residues. In DNA form, the CDR3 reads TGCGCCAGCAGTTTGGGGGGTCTCGAGCAGTTCTTC. Translated, it gives CASSLGGLEQFF.

The rearrangement joins TRBV19 to TRBJ2-1; the match to TRBD2 covers 7 bases. The CDR3 consists of 13 residues. Looked up from germline, CDR1 is LNHDA and CDR2 is SQIVND (reference sequence). J gave up 7 bases and V 7 bases, and 7 bases lay outside the gene matches. CDR3 region: CASIGGVWNEQFF. In DNA, the CDR3 is TGTGCCAGTATTGGGGGGGTATGGAATGAGCAGTTCTTC.

The rearrangement links TRBV30 to TRBJ2-3; 12 bases align to TRBD2. The CDR3 consists of 15 residues. The germline gives CDR1 GTSNPN, CDR2 SVGIG (reference sequence). The trim removed 1 base at V and 5 bases at J, leaving 4 bases unmatched. The CDR3 DNA reads as TGTGCCTGGAGTGAACTAGCGGGGGGCCGAGATACGCAGTATTTT. It is translated as CAWSELAGGRDTQYF.

This sequence joins TRBV5-1 and TRBJ2-2; 8 bases align to TRBD2. V shed 0 bases and J 4 bases; nucleotides not matched to a gene: 5. This CDR3 is 16 amino acids long. In germline, CDR1 is SGHRS, CDR2 YFSETQ. Here the CDR3 DNA reads TGCGCCAGCAGCTTGGATGCGGGAGGAGGCACCGGGGAGCTGTTTTTT. Protein: CASSLDAGGGTGELFF.

The V and J genes are TRBV15 and TRBJ2-7, with TRBD2 matching over 7 bases. Losses at the gene ends were 0 bases for V and 6 bases for J; bases not matched to a gene: 17. Germline V gives CDR1 LNHNV, CDR2 YYDKDF (reference sequence). The CDR3 extends over 18 amino acids. The CDR3 sequence is CATSRDVGGRRTRGEQYF. The CDR3 nucleotides read TGTGCCACCAGCAGAGATGTGGGGGGTCGTAGGACTAGGGGCGAGCAGTACTTC.

V is TRBV12-5 and J is TRBJ1-1; no definite D call. The CDR3 sequence is 13 residues long. V shed 1 base and J shed 7 bases, with 10 bases lying between them. Germline V gene lookup returns CDR1 LGHNT and CDR2 FRNRAP. CDR3 bases: TGTGCTAGTGGTTTGGAAAGACGGTTTGAAGCTTTCTTT. This gives the protein CASGLERRFEAFF. Full variable domain (rest looked up from reference TRBV12-5 and TRBJ1-1): DARVTQTPRHKVTEMGQEVTMRCQPILGHNTVFWYRQTMMQGLELLAYFRNRAPLDDSGMPKDRFSAEMPDATLATLKIQPSEPRDSAVYFCASGLERRFEAFFGQGTRLTVV.

The chain employs TRBV19 and TRBJ1-1, with D tentatively TRBD1 (6 bases). The germline V and J ends were trimmed by 8 bases and 1 base, with 14 bases remaining between them. The CDR3 has 14 residues. CDR1 and CDR2 (germline): LNHDA, SQIVND (reference sequence). CDR3 bases: TGTGCCAGTGGAGAAAGGGGACAGAACACTGAAGCTTTCTTT. Amino acids: CASGERGQNTEAFF.